The entry below describes one T cell receptor beta chain. The entry originates in a study of shared T cell receptors in the human thymus. The V and J ends lost 3 bases and 5 bases, in that order; junction bases with no gene match: 11. Per germline, CDR1 SGDLS and CDR2 YYNGEE. This CDR3 has 17 amino acids. The method was immunoSEQ multiplex PCR; TCRdb's version includes in-frame clones alone and lacks a portion of them. The repertoire has 500,000 to 750,000 clones, 88% of them found once; the top ten carry 0.0095% to 0.012%. This same sample was also part of a study on human thymus T cells. That work adds: Unrelated individuals had highly overlapping thymic repertoires, as reported in related research.

Sequenced material: thymocytes. The sequence derives from a boy under two years old with a congenital heart defect. This sequence joins TRBV9 and TRBJ1-2; 12 positions match TRBD1. The CDR3 DNA follows: TGTGCCAGCAGCGGCCGGGACAGGGGGCCCAAGAGTTATGGCTACACCTTC. It specifies CASSGRDRGPKSYGYTF.